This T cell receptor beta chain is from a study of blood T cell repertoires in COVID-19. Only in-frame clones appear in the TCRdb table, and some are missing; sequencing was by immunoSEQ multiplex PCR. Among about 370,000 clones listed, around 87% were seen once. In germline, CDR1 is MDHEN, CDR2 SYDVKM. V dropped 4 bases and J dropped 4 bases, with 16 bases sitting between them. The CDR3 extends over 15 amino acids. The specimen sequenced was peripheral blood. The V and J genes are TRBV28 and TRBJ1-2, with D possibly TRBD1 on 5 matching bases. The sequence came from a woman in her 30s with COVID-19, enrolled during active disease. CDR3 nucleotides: TGTGCCAGCAGTTCTTATCGACAGAGTGTCTATGGCTACACCTTC. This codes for CASSSYRQSVYGYTF.